Listed below are T cell receptor beta chains from one sample, sequenced in a study of blood T cell repertoires in COVID-19. Only in-frame clones appear in the TCRdb table, and some are missing; sequencing was by immunoSEQ multiplex PCR. The data show fewer than 150,000 clones, about 80% seen once. The sequenced sample was peripheral blood. These receptors came from a man aged 65 to 85 with acute or convalescent COVID-19. Both conserved end residues are part of each CDR3. D genes are given only for firm matches. Some rows have no size entry. The others give once, few or many, or a class for an expanded clone.

TRBV28	few	TRBD1	TRBJ1-6	CASSLGGQGYNSPLHF	TGTGCCAGCAGTTTAGGAGGACAGGGTTATAATTCACCCCTCCACTTT
TRBV11-2	NA	TRBD2	TRBJ2-3	CASSLNGLGTDTQYF	TGTGCCAGCAGCCTCAACGGACTAGGCACAGATACGCAGTATTTT
TRBV19	few	TRBD1	TRBJ1-2	CASSPTGDGYTF	TGTGCCAGTAGCCCGACAGGGGATGGCTACACCTTC
TRBV27	NA	TRBD1	TRBJ1-6	CASSSQGNSPLHF	TGTGCCAGCAGTTCACAGGGGAATTCACCCCTCCACTTT
TRBV11-2	NA	NA	TRBJ2-7	CASSFTGSPPWEQYF	TGTGCCAGCAGCTTTACAGGGTCGCCCCCTTGGGAGCAGTACTTC
TRBV14	NA	NA	TRBJ2-7	CASSQDIAAYYEQYF	TGTGCCAGCAGCCAAGACATAGCGGCATACTACGAGCAGTACTTC
TRBV5-5	NA	TRBD2	TRBJ2-3	CASRDTGTRDTQYF	TGTGCCAGCAGGGATACCGGGACTAGGGATACGCAGTATTTT
TRBV6-4	NA	TRBD1	TRBJ2-3	CASSDRGLSTDTQYF	TGTGCCAGCAGTGACAGGGGGCTGAGCACAGATACGCAGTATTTT
TRBV4-2	NA	TRBD2	TRBJ2-2	CASSQRTSGGTGELFF	TGTGCCAGCAGCCAACGGACTAGCGGGGGCACCGGGGAGCTGTTTTTT
TRBV10-3	NA	TRBD1	TRBJ2-4	CAISESDRVNIQYF	TGTGCCATCAGTGAATCGGACAGGGTGAACATTCAGTACTTC
TRBV7-2	NA	TRBD1	TRBJ1-2	CASSPGQGNGWGYTF	TGTGCCAGCAGCCCAGGACAGGGTAATGGTTGGGGCTACACCTTC
TRBV28	NA	NA	TRBJ2-7	CACIGGQTSYEQYF	TGTGCGTGCATCGGGGGGCAAACCTCCTACGAGCAGTACTTC
TRBV30	NA	NA	TRBJ1-1	CAWSVLPGEAFF	TGTGCCTGGAGTGTACTACCGGGAGAAGCTTTCTTT
TRBV6-5	once	NA	TRBJ2-7	CASSYSSGGVNEQYF	TGTGCCAGCAGTTACTCGAGTGGGGGCGTGAACGAGCAGTACTTC
TRBV5-4	few	TRBD1	TRBJ1-2	CASSLGNRGNYGYTF	TGTGCCAGCAGCTTGGGGAACAGGGGGAACTATGGCTACACCTTC
TRBV3-1/TRBV3-2	NA	NA	TRBJ1-3	CASSNRETIYF	TGTGCCAGCAGCAACAGGGAGACCATATATTTT
TRBV5-6	NA	TRBD1	TRBJ2-7	CASSLGQGAYEQYF	TGTGCCAGCAGCTTGGGACAGGGGGCTTACGAGCAGTACTTC